The 32 T cell receptor beta chains listed next were all sequenced from one sample in a study of blood T cell repertoires in COVID-19. Some clones are missing from TCRdb's copy, which holds only in-frame ones; the method was immunoSEQ multiplex PCR. The sample holds 90,000 to 150,000 clones, around 88% seen once. Input material: peripheral blood. Receptors were obtained from a woman aged 50 to 60 with active or convalescent COVID-19.

The V gene is TRBV27, the J gene TRBJ2-7; no firm D call. CDR1 is MNHEY, CDR2 SMNVEV, per germline (reference sequence). Trimming cost V 4 bases and J 0 bases, with 10 bases left between them. The length of the CDR3 is 14 residues. In DNA, the CDR3 is TGTGCCAGCAGTTCATCCGGAGCCTCCTACGAGCAGTACTTC. This translates into CASSSSGASYEQYF.

The rearrangement links TRBV7-9 to TRBJ1-5; 9 bases are a match to TRBD1. The germline V gene encodes CDR1 SEHNR and CDR2 FQNEAQ (reference sequence). V lost 0 bases, J lost 5 bases, and 2 bases stayed unmatched. The CDR3 has 15 amino acids. The CDR3 loop reads CASSLAGQGDQPQHF. The CDR3 nucleotides read TGTGCCAGCAGCTTAGCGGGACAGGGCGATCAGCCCCAGCATTTT.

The chain couples TRBV13 to TRBJ2-3; 9 bases agree with TRBD2. The CDR3 is 17 residues long. The V segment lost 0 bases and the J segment 4 bases; nucleotides outside the gene matches: 8. CDR1 and CDR2 from the germline V gene are PRHDT and FYEKMQ (reference sequence). DNA of the CDR3: TGTGCCAGCAGCTTAGGCGGGGCTAGCGGGGCCGCAGATACGCAGTATTTT. This encodes CASSLGGASGAADTQYF.

V is TRBV28 and J is TRBJ1-6; 7 bases map to TRBD1. Germline CDR1 MDHEN, CDR2 SYDVKM. The CDR3 sequence is 17 residues long. Trimming removed 6 bases from V and 0 bases from J; junction bases left unmatched: 8. For the CDR3, the DNA is TGTGCCAGCAGCAAATCCGACAGGGTCTCCTATAATTCACCCCTCCACTTT. It is translated as CASSKSDRVSYNSPLHF.

This chain uses TRBV21-1 with TRBJ2-7; the DNA was not compared with TRBD2, the D call given in the table. TRBV21-1 has pseudogene status. The CDR3 is 13 residues long. As DNA, the CDR3 is TGTGCCAGCAGCAAGACGAGGGTCAGGATAAGGTACTTC. Residues: CASSKTRVRIRYF.

CDR3 in amino acids: CAWSGATPGLAGEQFF. The CDR3 DNA sequence: TGTGCCTGGAGCGGAGCTACACCGGGACTAGCGGGTGAGCAGTTCTTC. The chain combines TRBV30 with TRBJ2-1; 12 bases fit TRBD2. Trimming took 3 bases from V and 9 from J; bases not matched to a gene: 12. Germline V gene data show CDR1 as GTSNPN and CDR2 as SVGIG (reference sequence). The CDR3 contains 16 residues. Based on the CDR3 plus reference TRBV30 and TRBJ2-1, the full variable domain is SQTIHQWPATLVQPVGSPLSLECTVEGTSNPNLYWYRQAAGRGLQLLFYSVGIGQISSEVPQNLSASRPQDRQFILSSKKLLLSDSGFYLCAWSGATPGLAGEQFFGPGTRLTVL.

This clone appeared a few times. CDR3 sequence reads: CATSRPSTGIMNTEAFF. The CDR3 DNA reads TGTGCCACCAGCAGGCCCTCAACAGGGATAATGAACACTGAAGCTTTCTTT. The rearrangement uses TRBV15 and TRBJ1-1; maybe TRBD1 (6 bases). Germline V gene data show CDR1 as LNHNV and CDR2 as YYDKDF (reference sequence). The CDR3 runs to 17 residues. Trimming pared 3 bases from V and 0 bases from J, leaving 17 bases between.

This chain uses TRBV5-6 with TRBJ2-2, with a tentative D call TRBD2 (6 bases). The ends were cut back, 4 bases at V and 5 bases at J, with 12 bases in the middle. This CDR3 is 14 amino acids long. Per germline, CDR1 SGHDT and CDR2 YYEEEE. In nucleotides, the CDR3 is TGTGCCAGCAGCCCAGGAGGAGGGACCGGGGAGCTGTTTTTT. As protein: CASSPGGGTGELFF.

The gene calls are TRBV6-2 or TRBV6-3 and TRBJ2-1; maybe TRBD2 (6 bases). The CDR3 consists of 15 residues. Germline assignment: CDR1 MNHEY and CDR2 SVGEGT. The ends were cut back, 2 bases at V and 12 bases at J, with 20 bases in the middle. This CDR3 is CASSYLKGSRERQFF. The DNA of the CDR3 is TGTGCCAGCAGTTACCTCAAGGGGTCGCGGGAAAGGCAGTTCTTC.

This sequence joins TRBV3-1 (or the pseudogene TRBV3-2) and TRBJ2-5, with D tentatively TRBD2 (6 bases). The germline gives CDR1 LGHDT, CDR2 YNNKEL (reference sequence). CDR3 size: 13 residues. With 3 bases removed from V and 6 bases from J, the gap between germline ends came to 11 bases. CDR3 bases: TGTGCCAGCAGCCAGGGGGGAACGAAGACCCAGTACTTC. Its protein is CASSQGGTKTQYF.

The V and J genes are TRBV28 and TRBJ2-7, with 7 positions matching TRBD1. Germline V gives CDR1 MDHEN, CDR2 SYDVKM. The CDR3 has 12 amino acids. The ends lost 3 bases at V and 6 bases at J; junction bases unmatched: 2. CDR3 protein: CASSFPGGEQYF. The CDR3 DNA reads as TGTGCCAGCAGTTTTCCAGGGGGCGAGCAGTACTTC.

The chain joins TRBV18 to TRBJ1-6; D ambiguous. The CDR3 runs 15 residues. Germline CDR1 and CDR2: KGHSH and LQKENI. Trimming stripped 2 bases from V and 12 bases from J, with 17 bases between. CDR3 loop: CASSPRGQAEIPLHF. In DNA form, the CDR3 reads TGTGCCAGCTCACCAAGAGGGCAGGCCGAAATACCCCTCCACTTT.

The chain employs TRBV5-6 and TRBJ2-7; a possible D gene is TRBD1 (6 bases). Trimming shortened V by 2 bases and J by 3 bases, and 12 bases separated the two germline ends. This CDR3 is 14 amino acids long. Looked up from germline, CDR1 is SGHDT and CDR2 is YYEEEE. CDR3 DNA: TGTGCCAGCAGCTTATCAGGGGATATCTACGAGCAGTACTTC. Residues: CASSLSGDIYEQYF.

The chain couples TRBV19 to TRBJ1-1; possible D gene TRBD1, 5 bases. The germline V gene has CDR1 LNHDA and CDR2 SQIVND (reference sequence). This CDR3 is 14 amino acids long. V was shortened by 6 bases and J by 4 bases, with 15 bases between the two germline ends. The CDR3 protein is CASRQDRMGTEAFF. Written as DNA, the CDR3 is TGTGCCAGTAGACAGGACCGAATGGGCACTGAAGCTTTCTTT.

This clone was seen once. The V call is TRBV7-9, the J call TRBJ2-1; TRBD2 might be the D (5 bases). Per the germline V gene, CDR1 is SEHNR and CDR2 is FQNEAQ (reference sequence). The CDR3 covers 14 residues. The V gene lost 2 bases and the J gene lost 10 bases, with 15 bases spanning the gap. CDR3 in amino acids: CASSLRLAPLEQFF. As DNA, the CDR3 is TGTGCCAGCAGCTTACGGCTAGCCCCCCTGGAGCAGTTCTTC. The full variable domain, its missing parts supplied by reference TRBV7-9 and TRBJ2-1, is DTGVSQNPRHKITKRGQNVTFRCDPISEHNRLYWYRQTLGQGPEFLTYFQNEAQLEKSRLLSDRFSAERPKGSFSTLEIQRTEQGDSAMYLCASSLRLAPLEQFFGPGTRLTVL.

The sample holds a few counts of this clone. The V and J genes are TRBV5-5 and TRBJ2-7, with TRBD2 identical over 8 bases. The V gene's germline CDR1 is SGHKS and CDR2 YYEKEE (reference sequence). This CDR3 comprises 14 residues. After removal of 4 bases from V and 3 bases from J, the junction contained 6 bases not matched to a gene. CDR3 amino acids: CASSAQGTSYEQYF. DNA of the CDR3: TGTGCCAGCAGCGCCCAGGGGACTAGCTACGAGCAGTACTTC.

This chain links TRBV7-2 with TRBJ1-3, with D maybe TRBD1 (6 bases). Germline V gene lookup returns CDR1 SGHTA and CDR2 FQGNSA. The CDR3 extends over 17 amino acids. V lost 1 base to trimming and J lost 4 bases, with 17 bases between them. The CDR3 nucleotides are TGTGCCAGCAGCTTAGGATCCGCGGGGGCGCGAGGAAACACCATATATTTT. It specifies CASSLGSAGARGNTIYF.

The sample holds a few counts of this clone. The chain links TRBV11-1 to TRBJ1-3; D may be TRBD1 (5 bases). The CDR3 runs 15 residues. Germline V gene lookup returns CDR1 SGHAT and CDR2 FQDESV (reference sequence). The V gene lost 2 bases and the J gene lost 4 bases, with 12 bases spanning the gap. The CDR3 region has the DNA TGTGCCAGCAGCTTATCAAGCAGGGTCGGAAACACCATATATTTT. Amino acids: CASSLSSRVGNTIYF.

This chain joins TRBV28 and TRBJ1-3, with 9 nucleotides matching TRBD1. Germline CDR1 is MDHEN and CDR2 is SYDVKM. CDR3 size: 14 residues. V was clipped by 7 bases and J by 2 bases; unmatched bases: 3. CDR3 region: CASIDRGTGNTIYF. CDR3 bases: TGTGCCAGCATCGACAGGGGGACTGGAAACACCATATATTTT.

The chain has TRBV11-2 and TRBJ2-1; D gene unclear. V dropped 5 bases and J dropped 1 base, with 15 bases sitting between them. The CDR3 has 16 residues. From germline, CDR1 is SGHAT and CDR2 FQNNGV. DNA for the CDR3: TGTGCCAGCAGCCAGTCCAGCGCCGCGTCCTACAATGAGCAGTTCTTC. This gives the protein CASSQSSAASYNEQFF.

The V and J genes are TRBV18 and TRBJ2-1; possible D gene TRBD2, 5 bases. This CDR3 has 19 amino acids. Trimming left V 8 bases short and J 2 bases short, with 28 bases between. Germline-derived CDR1 and CDR2 are KGHSH and LQKENI. CDR3 region: CASPPPTWVILEAYNEQFF. Here the CDR3 DNA reads TGTGCCAGCCCCCCCCCTACTTGGGTGATCCTGGAGGCCTACAATGAGCAGTTCTTC.

The sample holds a few counts of this clone. The rearrangement joins TRBV3-1 (or the pseudogene TRBV3-2) to TRBJ1-1, with TRBD1 identical over 8 bases. Germline CDR1 LGHDT, CDR2 YNNKEL (reference sequence). V lost 4 bases, J lost 5 bases, and 6 bases stayed unmatched. The CDR3 spans 14 residues. The CDR3 here is CASSLAGGTTEAFF. The CDR3, as DNA: TGTGCCAGCAGCCTAGCAGGGGGCACGACTGAAGCTTTCTTT.

The chain carries TRBV19 and TRBJ2-3, with unresolved D. The V gene lost 1 base and the J gene lost 5 bases, with 4 bases spanning the gap. The CDR3 extends over 12 amino acids. Germline V CDR1 and CDR2: LNHDA, SQIVND (reference sequence). CDR3 protein: CASSIGRDTQYF. CDR3 sequence (DNA): TGTGCCAGTAGTATAGGCAGAGATACGCAGTATTTT.

The chain employs TRBV18 and TRBJ2-2, with D possibly TRBD1 on 6 matching bases. Between the trimmed V and J ends, which lost 3 bases and 1 base, there was a span of 6 bases. The CDR3 spans 14 residues. CDR1 is KGHSH, CDR2 LQKENI, per germline. This chain's CDR3 is CASSPDRNTGELFF. CDR3 sequence (DNA): TGTGCCAGCTCACCGGACAGGAACACCGGGGAGCTGTTTTTT.

This sequence joins TRBV28 and TRBJ1-2, with 9 nucleotides matching TRBD1. The V segment lost 6 bases and the J segment 3 bases; nucleotides outside the gene matches: 2. The CDR3 loop spans 13 amino acids. Germline V gene sequence: CDR1 MDHEN, CDR2 SYDVKM. The CDR3 bases are TGTGCCAGCAGCGACAGGGGGTACTATGGCTACACCTTC. Translated: CASSDRGYYGYTF.

The chain uses TRBV19 and TRBJ1-5, with D perhaps TRBD1 (6 bases). CDR3 length: 14 amino acids. Trimming pared 7 bases from V and 5 bases from J, leaving 15 bases between. CDR1 and CDR2 from the germline V gene are LNHDA and SQIVND (reference sequence). DNA for the CDR3: TGTGCCAGTACATGGAAGGGGGAGTATCAGCCCCAGCATTTT. Translating it yields CASTWKGEYQPQHF.

The chain joins TRBV28 to TRBJ2-1; 8 nucleotides line up with TRBD2. The CDR3 is 16 amino acids. Trimming at V came to 2 bases and at J to 3 bases, leaving 6 bases not matched to a gene. From germline, CDR1 is MDHEN and CDR2 SYDVKM. The CDR3 loop reads CASSLKAGGHYNEQFF. The CDR3 DNA reads as TGTGCCAGCAGTTTAAAGGCGGGGGGACACTACAATGAGCAGTTCTTC.

The sample holds one count of this clone. The chain is built from TRBV6-2 or TRBV6-3 and TRBJ2-7, with 7 bases aligning to TRBD2. Germline V gene lookup returns CDR1 MNHEY and CDR2 SVGEGT. V dropped 0 bases and J dropped 0; count of bases not matched to a gene: 5. The CDR3 is made up of 16 amino acids. The CDR3 region is CASSYSLRESSYEQYF. CDR3 nucleotides: TGTGCCAGCAGTTACTCTTTGCGGGAGAGCTCCTACGAGCAGTACTTC.

The gene calls are TRBV11-3 and TRBJ2-5; 10 bases are shared with TRBD1. The germline CDR1 and CDR2 sequences are SGHNT and YENEEA. The V segment lost 5 bases and the J segment 0 bases; nucleotides outside the gene matches: 3. The CDR3 runs 15 residues. CDR3 in amino acids: CASSRGQGYQETQYF. The CDR3 nucleotides read TGTGCCAGCAGCCGGGGACAGGGGTACCAAGAGACCCAGTACTTC.

The chain uses TRBV10-3 and TRBJ1-5; 9 bases are a match to TRBD1. The V gene end was trimmed by 4 bases and the J gene end by 5 bases; junction bases not matched to a gene: 0. Germline CDR1 ENHRY, CDR2 SYGVKD. The CDR3 contains 13 residues. CDR3 sequence reads: CAISGDRDQPQHF. The CDR3 DNA sequence: TGTGCCATCAGTGGGGACAGGGATCAGCCCCAGCATTTT.

V usage is TRBV29-1 and J usage is TRBJ1-1; D call uncertain. Germline V gene sequence: CDR1 SQVTM, CDR2 ANQGSEA. This CDR3 comprises 13 residues. Trimming took off 5 bases at V and 0 bases at J, with 10 bases between the two ends. The CDR3 bases are TGCAGCGTTCAAGGCCAGGTGAACACTGAAGCTTTCTTT. Translation: CSVQGQVNTEAFF.

V gene TRBV6-1 combines with J gene TRBJ2-2, with a tentative D call TRBD2 (5 bases). Germline V gene sequence: CDR1 MNHNS, CDR2 SASEGT. The CDR3 has 15 amino acids. Trimming shortened V by 1 base and J by 4 bases, and 10 bases separated the two germline ends. CDR3 coding DNA: TGTGCCAGCAGTGAAGTCGCAAGCGGCACCGGGGAGCTGTTTTTT. Protein product: CASSEVASGTGELFF.